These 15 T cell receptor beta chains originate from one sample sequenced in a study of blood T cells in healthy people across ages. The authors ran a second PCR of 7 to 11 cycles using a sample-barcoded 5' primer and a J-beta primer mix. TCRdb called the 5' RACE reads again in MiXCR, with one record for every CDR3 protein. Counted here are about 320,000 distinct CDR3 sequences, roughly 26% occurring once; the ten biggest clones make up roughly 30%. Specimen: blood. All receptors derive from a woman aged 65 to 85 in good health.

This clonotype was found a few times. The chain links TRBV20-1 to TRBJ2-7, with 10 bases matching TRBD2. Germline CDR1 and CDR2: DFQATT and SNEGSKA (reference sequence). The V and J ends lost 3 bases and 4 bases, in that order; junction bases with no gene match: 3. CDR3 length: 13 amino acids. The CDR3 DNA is TGCAGTGCTAGCGGGACTAGCGTATACGAGCAGTACTTC. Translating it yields CSASGTSVYEQYF.

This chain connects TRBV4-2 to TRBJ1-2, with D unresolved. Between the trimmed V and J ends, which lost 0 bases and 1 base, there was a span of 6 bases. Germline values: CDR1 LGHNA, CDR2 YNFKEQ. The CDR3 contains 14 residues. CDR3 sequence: CASSQETDNYGYTF. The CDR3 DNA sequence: TGTGCCAGCAGCCAAGAGACGGATAACTATGGCTACACCTTC.

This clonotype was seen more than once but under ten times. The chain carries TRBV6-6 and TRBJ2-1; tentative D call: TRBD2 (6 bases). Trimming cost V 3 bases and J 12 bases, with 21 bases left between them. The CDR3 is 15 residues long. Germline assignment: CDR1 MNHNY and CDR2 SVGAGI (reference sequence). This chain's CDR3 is CASSYEGARGSRQFF. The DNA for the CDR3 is TGTGCCAGCAGTTATGAAGGAGCTCGGGGGAGTCGGCAGTTCTTC.

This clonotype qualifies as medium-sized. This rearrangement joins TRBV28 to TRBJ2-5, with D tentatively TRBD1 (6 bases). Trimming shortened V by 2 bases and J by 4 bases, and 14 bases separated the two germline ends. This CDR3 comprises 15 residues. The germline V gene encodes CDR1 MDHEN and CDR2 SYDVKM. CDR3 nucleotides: TGTGCCAGCAGTTTAGGGGGAACGGACAGAGAGACCCAGTACTTC. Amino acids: CASSLGGTDRETQYF.

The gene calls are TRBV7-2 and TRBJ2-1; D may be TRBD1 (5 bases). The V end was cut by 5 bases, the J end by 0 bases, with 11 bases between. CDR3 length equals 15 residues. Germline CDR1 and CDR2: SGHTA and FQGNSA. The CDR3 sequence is CASSVDSSSYNEQFF. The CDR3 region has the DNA TGTGCCAGCAGCGTCGACAGCAGCTCCTACAATGAGCAGTTCTTC. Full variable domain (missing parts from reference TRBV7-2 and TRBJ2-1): GAGVSQSPSNKVTEKGKDVELRCDPISGHTALYWYRQSLGQGLEFLIYFQGNSAPDKSGLPSDRFSAERTGGSVSTLTIQRTQQEDSAVYLCASSVDSSSYNEQFFGPGTRLTVL.

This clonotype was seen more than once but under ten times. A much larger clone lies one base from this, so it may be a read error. CDR3 bases: TGTACCAGCTTTTCAGGGGGCACCGGGGAGCTGTTTTTT. This gives the protein CTSFSGGTGELFF. The V call is TRBV11-2, the J call TRBJ2-2, with TRBD1 matching 7 bases. CDR3 length: 13 amino acids. Germline-derived CDR1 and CDR2 are SGHAT and FQNNGV.

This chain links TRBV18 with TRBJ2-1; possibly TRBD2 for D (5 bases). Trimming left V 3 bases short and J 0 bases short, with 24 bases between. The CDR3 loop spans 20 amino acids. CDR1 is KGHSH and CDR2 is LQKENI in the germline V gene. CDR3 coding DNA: TGTGCCAGCTCACCGTCCATCGAGCGGAAAAAGGTCGGCTCCTACAATGAGCAGTTCTTC. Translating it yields CASSPSIERKKVGSYNEQFF.

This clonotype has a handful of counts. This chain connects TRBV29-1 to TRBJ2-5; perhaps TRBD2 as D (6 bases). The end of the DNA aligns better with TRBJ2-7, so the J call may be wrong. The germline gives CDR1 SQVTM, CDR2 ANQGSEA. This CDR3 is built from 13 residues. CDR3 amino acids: CSVGTQSSYEQYF. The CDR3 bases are TGCAGCGTCGGGACTCAGAGCTCCTACGAGCAGTACTTC.

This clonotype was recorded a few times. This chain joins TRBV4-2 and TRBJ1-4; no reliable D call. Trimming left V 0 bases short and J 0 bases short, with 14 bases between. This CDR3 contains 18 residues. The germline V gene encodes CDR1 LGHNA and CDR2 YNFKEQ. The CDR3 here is CASSQEIVRGATNEKLFF. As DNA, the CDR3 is TGTGCCAGCAGCCAAGAGATCGTCCGCGGTGCAACTAATGAAAAACTGTTTTTT.

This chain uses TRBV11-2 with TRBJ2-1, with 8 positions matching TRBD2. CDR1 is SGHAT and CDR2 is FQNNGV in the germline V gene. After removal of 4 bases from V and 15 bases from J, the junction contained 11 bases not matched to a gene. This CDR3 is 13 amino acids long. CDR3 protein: CASSSVGAGVGFF. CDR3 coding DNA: TGTGCCAGCAGCTCCGTGGGAGCGGGAGTGGGGTTCTTC. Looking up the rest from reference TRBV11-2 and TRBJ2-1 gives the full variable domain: EAGVAQSPRYKIIEKRQSVAFWCNPISGHATLYWYQQILGQGPKLLIQFQNNGVVDDSQLPKDRFSAERLKGVDSTLKIQPAKLEDSAVYLCASSSVGAGVGFFGPGTRLTVL.

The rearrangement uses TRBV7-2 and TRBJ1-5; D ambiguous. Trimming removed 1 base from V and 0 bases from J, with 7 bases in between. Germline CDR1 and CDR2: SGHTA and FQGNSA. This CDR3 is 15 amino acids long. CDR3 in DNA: TGTGCCAGCAGCTTAGGCAGATCTAGCAATCAGCCCCAGCATTTT. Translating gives CASSLGRSSNQPQHF.

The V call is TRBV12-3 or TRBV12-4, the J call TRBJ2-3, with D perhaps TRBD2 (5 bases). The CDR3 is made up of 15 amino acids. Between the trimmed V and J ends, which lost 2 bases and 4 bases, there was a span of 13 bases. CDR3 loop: CASSLSGARADTQYF. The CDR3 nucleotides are TGTGCCAGCAGTTTAAGCGGAGCGAGAGCAGATACGCAGTATTTT.

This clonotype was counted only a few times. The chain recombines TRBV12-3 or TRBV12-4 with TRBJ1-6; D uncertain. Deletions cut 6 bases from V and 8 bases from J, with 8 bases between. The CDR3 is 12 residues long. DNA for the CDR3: TGTGCCAGCAGCCAAATTGATTCACCCCTCCACTTT. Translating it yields CASSQIDSPLHF.

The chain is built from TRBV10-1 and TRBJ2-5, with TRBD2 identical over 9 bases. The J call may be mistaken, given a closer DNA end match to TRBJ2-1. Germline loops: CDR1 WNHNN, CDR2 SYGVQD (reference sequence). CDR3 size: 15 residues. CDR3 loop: CASSVTAGGRNEQFF. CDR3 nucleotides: TGCGCCAGCAGTGTCACGGCGGGAGGGAGGAATGAGCAGTTCTTC.

The CDR3 bases are TGTGCCAGCAGTTTTCGGACAGGGATCCGGAACACTGAAGCTTTCTTT. As protein: CASSFRTGIRNTEAFF. J is TRBJ1-1 and V is TRBV12-3 or TRBV12-4, with 8 bases that match TRBD1. The J segment lost 1 base and the V segment lost 3 bases, leaving 7 bases of the junction unmatched. This CDR3 is 16 amino acids long.